The rows below give T cell receptor beta chains drawn from one sample of a study of blood T cells in healthy people across ages. TCRdb fed the 5' RACE reads into MiXCR, producing one record per CDR3 protein. The sample has 750,000 to 1,000,000 distinct CDR3 sequences, 25% to 35% seen once. These data also formed part of another study, on T cells of mothers and their children.

The specimen sequenced was blood. All receptors come from a middle-aged woman in good health. CDR3s include the opening cysteine and the closing phenylalanine or tryptophan. A D gene is named only where the DNA matches it firmly. Size is stated for part of the rows, as once, few or many counts, or as a class when the clone is expanded.

V	size	J	D	DNA	CDR3
TRBV11-3	few	TRBJ2-1	-	TGTGCCAGCAGCTTTCCCCCCGGGGGCGTCAGGAATGAGCAGTTCTTC	CASSFPPGGVRNEQFF
TRBV28	-	TRBJ1-1	TRBD1	TGTGCCAGCAGTGCCTCAGGGGGCTGGATTGAAGCTTTCTTT	CASSASGGWIEAFF
TRBV29-1	-	TRBJ1-1	TRBD1	TGCAGCGTTGAGATGGACAGGGAGGACACTGAAGCTTTCTTT	CSVEMDREDTEAFF
TRBV7-2	-	TRBJ2-5	TRBD2	TGTGCCAGCAGCTTAGAACGAGGGACTAAAGAGACCCAGTACTTC	CASSLERGTKETQYF
TRBV9	-	TRBJ1-2	TRBD1	TGTGCCAGCAGCTACGGGACAGGTCAAGGCTACACCTTC	CASSYGTGQGYTF
TRBV7-2	-	TRBJ2-5	TRBD2	TGTGCCAGCAGCCCCTTTCGGCTAGCGGGGGGTCAAGAGACCCAGTACTTC	CASSPFRLAGGQETQYF
TRBV7-9	-	TRBJ2-7	-	TGTGCCAGCAGCTTTGGGAGCGCGGAGTCCTACGAGCAGTACTTC	CASSFGSAESYEQYF
TRBV7-8	-	TRBJ2-3	-	TGTGCCGCCTCACTAGGGTCGGCAGGTACGCAGTATTTT	CAASLGSAGTQYF
TRBV4-3	many	TRBJ2-3	-	TGCGCCAGCAGCCAAGAGGGGGGGCGTACGCAGTATTTT	CASSQEGGRTQYF
TRBV28	few	TRBJ2-7	TRBD1	TGTGCCAGCAGCCAGATTGACAGGGAGTACGAGCAGTACTTC	CASSQIDREYEQYF
TRBV5-4	-	TRBJ1-1	-	TGTGCCAGCAGCTTGGAAGTGGGGCGCGGGACCACTGAAGCTTTCTTT	CASSLEVGRGTTEAFF
TRBV12-3/TRBV12-4	many	TRBJ2-7	TRBD1	TGTGCCAGCAGTTCGTATGACAGGGGGCTCTACGAGCAGTACTTC	CASSSYDRGLYEQYF
TRBV5-1	-	TRBJ2-5	-	TGCGCCAGTAGCCCTGGTCAAGCTAATCAAGAGACCCAGTACTTC	CASSPGQANQETQYF
TRBV6-5	-	TRBJ1-2	-	TGTGCCAGCAGTCCAGCACGAAACTATGGCTACACCTTC	CASSPARNYGYTF
TRBV28	few	TRBJ1-3	-	TGTGCCAGCGGGATTGTTCATCTTGGAAACACCATATATTTT	CASGIVHLGNTIYF
TRBV3-1	few	TRBJ2-7	TRBD1	TGTGCCAGCAGCCAAGGGGGGACAGTAGGCAACGAGCAGTACTTC	CASSQGGTVGNEQYF
TRBV7-2	many	TRBJ2-3	TRBD2	TGTGCCAGCAGCTTCGAGACTAGCGGCACAGATACGCAGTATTTT	CASSFETSGTDTQYF
TRBV4-1	-	TRBJ1-4	-	TGCGCCAGCAGCCACTCCCGTGGTCTCAGGCGCGATGAAAAACTGTTTTTT	CASSHSRGLRRDEKLFF
TRBV29-1	many	TRBJ2-7	TRBD1	TGCAGCGCCCAAGGGGACAGCTCCTACGAGCAGTACTTC	CSAQGDSSYEQYF